This entry lists 29 T cell receptor beta chains sequenced from one sample in a study of control samples from healthy donors and cancer patients. Some clones are missing from TCRdb's copy, which holds only in-frame ones; the method was immunoSEQ multiplex PCR. The sample yields 130,000 or so clones, roughly 94% seen once. Sequenced sample: blood. These receptor sequences come from a man aged 40-49 years in good health.

This chain uses TRBV19 with TRBJ2-2; TRBD2 matches at 9 bases. The CDR3 consists of 21 residues. The germline CDR1 and CDR2 sequences are LNHDA and SQIVND (reference sequence). The junction had 19 bases not matched to a gene; V was cut back by 5 bases and J by 0 bases. In DNA form, the CDR3 reads TGTGCCAGTAGTCCAGGAGGGGGCCAGCGGGAGGCCTGGACGAACACCGGGGAGCTGTTTTTT. Encoded protein: CASSPGGGQREAWTNTGELFF. Full variable domain (remainder filled in from reference TRBV19 and TRBJ2-2): DGGITQSPKYLFRKEGQNVTLSCEQNLNHDAMYWYRQDPGQGLRLIYYSQIVNDFQKGDIAEGYSVSREKKESFPLTVTSAQKNPTAFYLCASSPGGGQREAWTNTGELFFGEGSRLTVL.

V is TRBV7-2 and J is TRBJ2-7; D might be TRBD2 (5 bases). V was shortened by 1 base and J by 0 bases, with 10 bases between the two germline ends. This CDR3 spans 15 amino acids. Germline CDR1 is SGHTA and CDR2 is FQGNSA. CDR3 protein: CASSLVLGSSYEQYF. CDR3 sequence (DNA): TGTGCCAGCAGCTTAGTGCTTGGGAGCTCCTACGAGCAGTACTTC.

The CDR3 sequence is CASSPGQEKFYGYTF. The CDR3 nucleotides are TGTGCCAGCAGCCCGGGACAGGAAAAATTCTATGGCTACACCTTC. The rearrangement uses TRBV5-6 and TRBJ1-2; 8 nucleotides line up with TRBD1. Germline V gene lookup returns CDR1 SGHDT and CDR2 YYEEEE. V gave up 4 bases and J gave up 4 bases; unmatched junction bases: 9. This CDR3 is built from 15 residues.

With regard to this clone: The same CDR3 can be traced to other DNA sequences in this sample. The CDR3 reads CASSLRGANTEAFF. CDR3 DNA: TGCGCCAGCAGCTTGAGGGGGGCTAACACTGAAGCTTTCTTT. The chain combines TRBV5-1 with TRBJ1-1; possible D gene TRBD1, 6 bases. V lost 1 base and J lost 2, with 9 bases in between. The germline gives CDR1 SGHRS, CDR2 YFSETQ. The CDR3 has 14 residues.

The gene calls are TRBV5-5 and TRBJ2-7; D uncertain. This CDR3 is 14 amino acids long. V was trimmed by 3 bases and J by 5 bases, leaving 15 bases between them. The germline CDR1 and CDR2 sequences are SGHKS and YYEKEE (reference sequence). CDR3 nucleotide sequence: TGTGCCAGCAGCTCTGGAAAGGTCCGGGACGAGCAGTACTTC. Translating gives CASSSGKVRDEQYF.

The chain links TRBV12-2 to TRBJ1-1; the table's D call of TRBD1 was not tested on the DNA. TRBV12-2 is a documented pseudogene. CDR3 length equals 18 residues. Here the CDR3 reads CASRAQNGTEVMNTEAFF. The CDR3, as DNA: TGTGCAAGTCGCGCACAAAACGGGACAGAAGTCATGAACACTGAAGCTTTCTTT.

This chain links TRBV6-5 with TRBJ1-6; D may be TRBD1 (5 bases). Germline lookup yields CDR1 MNHEY and CDR2 SVGAGI. This CDR3 comprises 13 residues. The V gene lost 10 bases and the J gene lost 10 bases, with 17 bases spanning the gap. As DNA, the CDR3 is TGTGCCACCTCAGGGAGGGTTGGGTCACCCCTCCACTTT. Its protein product is CATSGRVGSPLHF.

J is TRBJ1-1 and V is TRBV6-5; D gene ambiguous. Trimming took 10 bases from V and 0 from J, leaving 12 bases between them. The CDR3 covers 13 residues. Germline V CDR1 and CDR2: MNHEY, SVGAGI. The CDR3 loop is CATNRGLNTEAFF. In nucleotides, the CDR3 is TGTGCCACTAACCGAGGGTTGAACACTGAAGCTTTCTTT.

The V and J genes are TRBV10-3 and TRBJ2-2, with 9 bases aligning to TRBD1. V was clipped by 6 bases and J by 5 bases; unmatched bases: 1. The germline CDR1 and CDR2 sequences are ENHRY and SYGVKD. The CDR3 contains 13 residues. Here the CDR3 reads CAIRTGGTGELFF. The CDR3 nucleotides are TGTGCCATCAGGACAGGGGGGACCGGGGAGCTGTTTTTT.

This sequence joins TRBV6-4 and TRBJ1-6; D ambiguous. V was trimmed by 6 bases and J by 1 base, leaving 4 bases between them. The CDR3 sequence is 13 residues long. CDR1 is MRHNA and CDR2 is SNTAGT in the germline V gene. The DNA of the CDR3 is TGTGCCAGCAGACGGTCCTATAATTCACCCCTCCACTTT. Its translation is CASRRSYNSPLHF.

The gene calls are TRBV30 and TRBJ1-6; 7 nucleotides agree with TRBD1. The ends lost 0 bases at V and 10 bases at J; junction bases unmatched: 6. CDR3 length equals 14 residues. CDR1 is GTSNPN, CDR2 SVGIG, per germline (reference sequence). CDR3 nucleotides: TGTGCCTGGAGTGTACAAACAGGGGAGTCACCCCTCCACTTT. Encoded protein: CAWSVQTGESPLHF.

The chain uses TRBV3-1 (or the pseudogene TRBV3-2) and TRBJ1-6; D not certain. The CDR3 covers 12 residues. Germline V gives CDR1 LGHDT, CDR2 YNNKEL (reference sequence). V was cut by 1 base and J by 10 bases, with 5 bases left in between. CDR3 DNA sequence: TGTGCCAGCAGCCAAGCCGACTCACCCCTCCACTTT. Protein: CASSQADSPLHF.

This chain connects TRBV27 to TRBJ1-1; 8 positions agree with TRBD1. The germline gives CDR1 MNHEY, CDR2 SMNVEV (reference sequence). V trimming: 5 bases; J trimming: 5 bases; junction bases outside the gene matches: 10. The CDR3 loop spans 15 amino acids. The CDR3 is CASSPLDRGVTEAFF. DNA for the CDR3: TGTGCCAGCAGTCCCTTAGACAGGGGCGTTACTGAAGCTTTCTTT.

This chain uses TRBV19 with TRBJ1-5; maybe TRBD1 (5 bases). The CDR3 has 16 amino acids. CDR1 and CDR2 from the germline V gene are LNHDA and SQIVND (reference sequence). V gave up 4 bases and J gave up 4 bases, with 17 bases separating them. The CDR3 here is CASSKGRTRANQPQHF. The CDR3 DNA sequence: TGTGCCAGTAGTAAGGGCCGGACAAGGGCAAATCAGCCCCAGCATTTT.

The chain recombines TRBV11-3 with TRBJ2-3; D might be TRBD1 or TRBD2, each matching 5 bases. Looked up from germline, CDR1 is SGHNT and CDR2 is YENEEA. The germline V and J ends were trimmed by 6 bases and 0 bases, with 28 bases remaining between them. The CDR3 consists of 20 residues. In DNA form, the CDR3 reads TGTGCCAGCAGACCTGGGGCCTTAGCTGACGGACTCCCTAGCACAGATACGCAGTATTTT. Translation: CASRPGALADGLPSTDTQYF.

The chain is built from TRBV12-3 or TRBV12-4 and TRBJ2-5; weak D call: TRBD2 (5 bases). CDR3 length equals 12 residues. V lost 3 bases to trimming and J lost 5 bases, with 7 bases between them. The CDR3 region is CASSFGDETQYF. The DNA for the CDR3 is TGTGCCAGCAGTTTCGGGGATGAGACCCAGTACTTC.

The chain recombines TRBV9 with TRBJ1-1; 9 bases align to TRBD1. The germline V gene encodes CDR1 SGDLS and CDR2 YYNGEE. With V trimmed by 1 base and J by 8 bases, 3 bases remained unmatched. This CDR3 comprises 13 residues. The chain's CDR3 is CASSVTGGAEAFF. The CDR3 region has the DNA TGTGCCAGCAGCGTAACAGGGGGCGCAGAAGCTTTCTTT.

This chain uses TRBV10-1 with TRBJ2-7, with D tentatively TRBD2 (5 bases). The length of the CDR3 is 13 residues. Germline CDR1 and CDR2: WNHNN and SYGVQD (reference sequence). The V and J ends lost 5 bases and 0 bases respectively, with 8 bases between them. The CDR3 protein is CASSPGISYEQYF. The CDR3 coding sequence is TGCGCCAGCAGTCCGGGGATCTCCTACGAGCAGTACTTC.

The chain is built from TRBV4-1 and TRBJ2-5, with D unresolved. V was shortened by 2 bases and J by 5 bases, with 9 bases between the two germline ends. The CDR3 loop spans 13 amino acids. Looked up from germline, CDR1 is MGHRA and CDR2 is YSYEKL. The CDR3 sequence: CASSQIPRETQYF. CDR3 coding DNA: TGCGCCAGCAGCCAAATCCCTAGGGAGACCCAGTACTTC.

The V call is TRBV28, the J call TRBJ2-7, with D tentatively TRBD1 or TRBD2 (5 bases each). The CDR3 consists of 15 residues. The germline V and J ends were trimmed by 5 bases and 0 bases, with 14 bases remaining between them. Germline V gene sequence: CDR1 MDHEN, CDR2 SYDVKM. The CDR3 region has the DNA TGTGCCAGCAGTCCCCACTCAGGGAGCTCCTACGAGCAGTACTTC. It translates to CASSPHSGSSYEQYF.

The CDR3 region has the DNA TGTGCCAGCTCACACGACAGTAATCAGCCCCAGCATTTT. Protein sequence: CASSHDSNQPQHF. The J gene is TRBJ1-5, the V gene TRBV18, with a weak D call TRBD1 (5 bases). V was cut by 4 bases and J by 4 bases, with 8 bases left in between. This CDR3 contains 13 residues. In germline, CDR1 is KGHSH, CDR2 LQKENI.

This sequence joins TRBV6-2 or TRBV6-3 and TRBJ1-2, with a tentative D call TRBD1 (5 bases). CDR1 is MNHEY, CDR2 SVGEGT, per germline. The germline V and J ends were trimmed by 2 bases and 6 bases, with 13 bases remaining between them. The length of the CDR3 is 14 residues. The CDR3 loop is CASSYRGAWDGYTF. CDR3 DNA sequence: TGTGCCAGCAGTTACCGAGGGGCCTGGGATGGCTACACCTTC.

The V and J genes are TRBV10-1 and TRBJ2-7; weak D call: TRBD2 (5 bases). This CDR3 spans 14 amino acids. CDR1 is WNHNN, CDR2 SYGVQD, per germline (reference sequence). V gave up 4 bases and J gave up 4 bases, with 14 bases separating them. The CDR3 DNA is TGCGCCAGCAGTGGAGGTGGGAGAGGGTACGAGCAGTACTTC. As protein: CASSGGGRGYEQYF.

On this clone itself: Additional DNA sequences in this sample encode the identical CDR3. This chain connects TRBV3-1 (or the pseudogene TRBV3-2) to TRBJ1-2; tentative D call: TRBD1 (6 bases). Germline values: CDR1 LGHDT, CDR2 YNNKEL (reference sequence). V lost 0 bases and J 8 bases, leaving 13 bases between the germline ends. The CDR3 consists of 14 residues. CDR3 sequence: CASSQDTGRGGYTF. The CDR3 DNA reads as TGTGCCAGCAGCCAAGATACAGGGCGTGGAGGCTACACCTTC.

The V gene is TRBV7-9, the J gene TRBJ2-1, with D possibly being TRBD1 (6 bases). The CDR3 consists of 14 residues. Trimming stripped 0 bases from V and 9 bases from J, with 12 bases between. CDR1 is SEHNR, CDR2 FQNEAQ, per germline (reference sequence). The CDR3 loop reads CASSLAGAGSEQFF. As DNA, the CDR3 is TGTGCCAGCAGCTTAGCGGGGGCGGGCTCTGAGCAGTTCTTC.

For the CDR3, the DNA is TGTGCCTGGAGTGTACGGGTGGGAGGATACGAGCAGTACTTC. It encodes CAWSVRVGGYEQYF. The genes are TRBV30 and TRBJ2-7; tentatively, D is TRBD2 (6 bases). V lost 0 bases to trimming and J lost 4 bases, with 13 bases between them. The CDR3 length is 14 residues. CDR1 and CDR2 from the germline V gene are GTSNPN and SVGIG (reference sequence).

This sequence joins TRBV30 and TRBJ1-2, with D hard to call. This CDR3 contains 12 residues. V was cut by 0 bases and J by 5 bases, with 7 bases left in between. CDR1 and CDR2 from the germline V gene are GTSNPN and SVGIG (reference sequence). CDR3 sequence: CAWSVLGYGYTF. The CDR3 DNA follows: TGTGCCTGGAGTGTACTAGGGTATGGCTACACCTTC.

This chain connects TRBV9 to TRBJ2-7; 8 bases are a match to TRBD1. Germline V gene sequence: CDR1 SGDLS, CDR2 YYNGEE. The trim removed 5 bases at V and 3 bases at J, leaving 10 bases unmatched. The CDR3 loop spans 15 amino acids. The CDR3 spells CASSSTGTGYYEQYF. DNA for the CDR3: TGTGCCAGCAGTTCCACCGGGACAGGATACTACGAGCAGTACTTC.

This clone is a singleton in its sample. This rearrangement joins TRBV7-8 to TRBJ2-2; no firm D call. This CDR3 contains 14 residues. Germline assignment: CDR1 SGHVS and CDR2 FQNEAQ. Trimming left V 2 bases short and J 1 base short, with 5 bases between. CDR3 nucleotides: TGTGCCAGCAGCTTAACCAGGAACACCGGGGAGCTGTTTTTT. Protein sequence: CASSLTRNTGELFF.